A single sample gave rise to the 2 T cell receptor beta chains below, sequenced in a study of breast tumors, draining lymph nodes, adjacent tissues. Axillary draining lymph nodes of breast cancer patients supplied the node samples. TCRdb itself ran the multiplex PCR reads through MiXCR, one entry per CDR3 protein. Of 200,000 or so distinct CDR3 sequences listed, 31% are singletons. Material: axillary lymph node tissue. These receptors originate from a female donor with breast cancer. Some clones in this sample may be carry-over from other donors' samples.

Regarding this clonotype: A much larger clone is a single base away; this may be a read error. Here the CDR3 omits its conserved ending phenylalanine or tryptophan, so a read error is the likely source. The chain couples TRBV19 to TRBJ1-2, with D unresolved. Germline loops: CDR1 LNHDA, CDR2 SQIVND (reference sequence). This CDR3 contains 13 residues. The V end was cut by 3 bases, the J end by 6 bases, with 11 bases between. The CDR3 nucleotides are TGTGCCAGTAGTATTAGTCAACAGCATGGCTACACCCTC. Protein sequence: CASSISQQHGYTL.

This chain uses TRBV5-4 with TRBJ2-1; 7 nucleotides align to TRBD1. There are 16 residues in the CDR3. Germline V gives CDR1 SGHNT, CDR2 YYREEE (reference sequence). After removal of 5 bases from V and 9 bases from J, the junction contained 17 bases not matched to a gene. CDR3 amino acids: CASRVTGAGFYGEQFF. CDR3 DNA: TGTGCCAGCAGAGTTACAGGGGCCGGATTTTATGGTGAGCAGTTCTTC. The entire variable domain, with the rest obtained from reference TRBV5-4 and TRBJ2-1, is as follows: ETGVTQSPTHLIKTRGQQVTLRCSSQSGHNTVSWYQQALGQGPQFIFQYYREEENGRGNFPPRFSGLQFPNYSSELNVNALELDDSALYLCASRVTGAGFYGEQFFGPGTRLTVL.